Below are 31 T cell receptor beta chains sequenced from a single sample in a study of control samples from healthy donors and cancer patients. Method: immunoSEQ multiplex PCR; TCRdb's copy keeps in-frame clones and lacks some. The sample records 61,000 or so clones, 90% being singletons. The sequenced material came from PBMCs. The receptor source for this set is a man aged 55 to 69 with colorectal cancer.

The genes are TRBV24-1 and TRBJ2-6; 7 nucleotides align to TRBD1. CDR1 and CDR2 from the germline V gene are KGHDR and SFDVKD. The J segment lost 13 bases and the V segment lost 5 bases, leaving 13 bases of the junction unmatched. The CDR3 totals 15 residues. As DNA, the CDR3 is TGTGCCACCAGTGGGTCGGACAGGACTGTCGAGGTCCTGACTTTC. Translated: CATSGSDRTVEVLTF.

The chain recombines TRBV2 with TRBJ2-2; the D gene is possibly TRBD2 (7 bases). The CDR3 runs to 16 residues. Germline V CDR1 and CDR2: SNHLY, FYNNEI. Between the trimmed V and J ends, which lost 6 bases and 4 bases, there was a span of 18 bases. This CDR3 is CASSQRGGGGTGELFF. CDR3 coding DNA: TGTGCCAGCAGCCAAAGGGGGGGCGGTGGCACCGGGGAGCTGTTTTTT.

This clone has just one count. The V and J genes are TRBV13 and TRBJ2-3; 9 bases align to TRBD2. Unmatched junction bases numbered 12, after V lost 5 bases and J lost 6 bases. CDR1 is PRHDT and CDR2 is FYEKMQ in the germline V gene (reference sequence). This CDR3 is 16 amino acids long. The CDR3 coding sequence is TGTGCCAGCAGCCCCAGGGCGGGGGGGCCGAGGGATACGCAGTATTTT. This codes for CASSPRAGGPRDTQYF. The whole variable domain, filled in from reference TRBV13 and TRBJ2-3, reads AAGVIQSPRHLIKEKRETATLKCYPIPRHDTVYWYQQGPGQDPQFLISFYEKMQSDKGSIPDRFSAQQFSDYHSELNMSSLELGDSALYFCASSPRAGGPRDTQYFGPGTRLTVL.

This chain links TRBV11-2 with TRBJ2-7, with D possibly matching TRBD2 (6 bases). V was trimmed by 0 bases and J by 2 bases, leaving 11 bases between them. This CDR3 is built from 15 residues. Germline CDR1 reads SGHAT; CDR2 reads FQNNGV. This CDR3 is CASSLDAGWTYEQYF. The CDR3 nucleotides read TGTGCCAGCAGCTTAGATGCGGGGTGGACCTACGAGCAGTACTTC. The full variable domain, rest sourced from reference TRBV11-2 and TRBJ2-7, is EAGVAQSPRYKIIEKRQSVAFWCNPISGHATLYWYQQILGQGPKLLIQFQNNGVVDDSQLPKDRFSAERLKGVDSTLKIQPAKLEDSAVYLCASSLDAGWTYEQYFGPGTRLTVT.

This clone came up a few times. The genes are TRBV10-3 and TRBJ1-2; a possible D gene is TRBD1 (6 bases). The V gene's germline CDR1 is ENHRY and CDR2 SYGVKD. The CDR3 covers 13 residues. Trimming took 10 bases from V and 2 from J, leaving 14 bases between them. The CDR3 spells CATLGTGNYGYTF. The CDR3 DNA reads TGTGCCACGCTTGGAACAGGGAACTATGGCTACACCTTC.

The chain is built from TRBV18 and TRBJ2-7; D may be TRBD2 (5 bases). CDR1 and CDR2 (germline): KGHSH, LQKENI. The germline V and J ends were trimmed by 8 bases and 7 bases, with 15 bases remaining between them. CDR3 length: 12 amino acids. CDR3 loop: CASLPETGEQYF. CDR3 in DNA: TGTGCCAGCCTACCCGAGACGGGGGAGCAGTACTTC.

As to this clone: The junction departs from germline at one end; a sequencing error may be responsible. V is TRBV7-2 and J is TRBJ2-5; a weak D match, TRBD2 (7 bases). This CDR3 is built from 11 residues. Germline CDR1 reads SGHTA; CDR2 reads FQGNSA. CDR3 region: CASSQAGAPNF. The CDR3 region has the DNA TGTGCCAGCAGCCAGGCGGGGGCCCCGAACTTC. Full variable domain (rest looked up from reference TRBV7-2 and TRBJ2-5): GAGVSQSPSNKVTEKGKDVELRCDPISGHTALYWYRQSLGQGLEFLIYFQGNSAPDKSGLPSDRFSAERTGGSVSTLTIQRTQQEDSAVYLCASSQAGAPNFGPGTRLLVL.

The genes are TRBV5-1 and TRBJ2-7, with D possibly TRBD2 on 7 matching bases. Germline CDR1 and CDR2: SGHRS and YFSETQ. CDR3 length: 17 amino acids. Trimming shortened V by 0 bases and J by 3 bases, and 19 bases separated the two germline ends. The CDR3 sequence is CASSLAAGATYIYEQYF. Here the CDR3 DNA reads TGCGCCAGCAGCTTGGCCGCGGGGGCTACTTACATCTACGAGCAGTACTTC.

The rearrangement joins TRBV4-1 to TRBJ1-4; 10 bases map to TRBD1. CDR1 MGHRA and CDR2 YSYEKL come from the germline V gene. The CDR3 has 19 residues. V lost 3 bases, J lost 8 bases, and 18 bases stayed unmatched. CDR3 sequence reads: CASSHYGGGTGAVYEKLFF. The CDR3 nucleotides read TGCGCCAGCAGCCATTATGGGGGGGGGACAGGGGCTGTTTACGAAAAACTGTTTTTT.

This clone is a singleton in its sample. The rearrangement joins TRBV28 to TRBJ2-3; 15 bases map to TRBD2. Germline-derived CDR1 and CDR2 are MDHEN and SYDVKM. V shed 6 bases and J 2 bases; nucleotides not matched to a gene: 12. The CDR3 is made up of 19 amino acids. In DNA form, the CDR3 reads TGTGCCAGCAGCCGGCCGGGACTAGCGGGGGGCCACTACACAGATACGCAGTATTTT. It is translated as CASSRPGLAGGHYTDTQYF.

V gene TRBV7-8 combines with J gene TRBJ2-7; TRBD2 is a possible D gene (7 bases). The CDR3 has 17 residues. Germline CDR1 and CDR2: SGHVS and FQNEAQ. The V end lost 5 bases, the J end lost 0 bases, and 20 bases lay between the germline ends. As DNA, the CDR3 is TGTGCCAGCAGCCTCACCGGGGGGCTAACAAACTCCTACGAGCAGTACTTC. Its protein product is CASSLTGGLTNSYEQYF.

The gene calls are TRBV2 and TRBJ1-2, with D maybe TRBD1 (5 bases). The CDR3 spans 15 residues. Germline values: CDR1 SNHLY, CDR2 FYNNEI. V was clipped by 3 bases and J by 0 bases, with 11 bases between them. In DNA, the CDR3 is TGTGCCAGCAGTGATCCTCAGGGAGCTAACTATGGCTACACCTTC. Its protein product is CASSDPQGANYGYTF.

This clone was seen once. The V call is TRBV10-3, the J call TRBJ2-7; D is unclear. This CDR3 region has 15 residues. Germline V gene sequence: CDR1 ENHRY, CDR2 SYGVKD. Trimming took off 1 base at V and 0 bases at J, with 10 bases between the two ends. The CDR3 is CAISEFTKSSYEQYF. As DNA, the CDR3 is TGTGCCATCAGTGAGTTTACTAAAAGCTCCTACGAGCAGTACTTC.

J is TRBJ2-7 and V is TRBV6-1, with a tentative D call TRBD2 (7 bases). Germline loops: CDR1 MNHNS, CDR2 SASEGT. CDR3 length equals 14 residues. The V end lost 3 bases, the J end lost 4 bases, and 13 bases lay between the germline ends. The CDR3 DNA reads TGTGCCAGCAGTGATTTACAGGGAGGGTACGAGCAGTACTTC. Protein sequence: CASSDLQGGYEQYF.

The V call is TRBV7-9, the J call TRBJ2-2, with D possibly being TRBD1 (5 bases). The CDR3 is 14 amino acids. CDR1 and CDR2 from the germline V gene are SEHNR and FQNEAQ (reference sequence). V was trimmed by 2 bases and J by 1 base, leaving 5 bases between them. The CDR3 sequence: CASSLTGNTGELFF. The CDR3 DNA sequence: TGTGCCAGCAGCTTAACAGGGAACACCGGGGAGCTGTTTTTT.

This chain links TRBV28 with TRBJ2-7, with a tentative D call TRBD2 (5 bases). V lost 2 bases to trimming and J lost 4 bases, with 15 bases between them. The CDR3 is made up of 15 amino acids. In germline, CDR1 is MDHEN, CDR2 SYDVKM. CDR3 sequence (DNA): TGTGCCAGCAGTTTACTACTGAGCGGATTTTACGAGCAGTACTTC. It specifies CASSLLLSGFYEQYF.

V is TRBV6-4 and J is TRBJ2-1, with 10 bases matching TRBD2. CDR1 is MRHNA and CDR2 is SNTAGT in the germline V gene. The ends lost 2 bases at V and 6 bases at J; junction bases unmatched: 4. CDR3 length: 15 residues. The CDR3 loop is CASSDEGLASNEQFF. CDR3 in DNA: TGTGCCAGCAGTGACGAGGGACTAGCGAGCAATGAGCAGTTCTTC.

The chain employs TRBV29-1 and TRBJ2-7; D is undetermined. Trimming left V 1 base short and J 2 bases short, with 9 bases between. Germline CDR1 is SQVTM and CDR2 is ANQGSEA. CDR3 length equals 13 residues. The CDR3 DNA sequence: TGCAGCGTTGAAGGTCCACCGGCCTACGAGCAGTACTTC. Amino acid sequence: CSVEGPPAYEQYF.

The chain uses TRBV18 and TRBJ2-3, with D hard to call. V was trimmed by 2 bases and J by 4 bases, leaving 7 bases between them. Germline loops: CDR1 KGHSH, CDR2 LQKENI. The CDR3 sequence is 13 residues long. The CDR3 region is CASSPGSSDTQYF. CDR3 DNA: TGTGCCAGCTCACCAGGTTCGTCAGATACGCAGTATTTT.

The chain recombines TRBV30 with TRBJ1-5, with D possibly TRBD1 on 5 matching bases. This CDR3 contains 14 residues. Germline V gives CDR1 GTSNPN, CDR2 SVGIG (reference sequence). V was clipped by 2 bases and J by 1 base, with 9 bases between them. CDR3 region: CAWSFWDSNQPQHF. CDR3 nucleotide sequence: TGTGCCTGGAGTTTTTGGGACAGCAATCAGCCCCAGCATTTT.

This chain joins TRBV4-1 and TRBJ2-7, with 9 bases lining up with TRBD2. This CDR3 spans 16 amino acids. Germline assignment: CDR1 MGHRA and CDR2 YSYEKL. J gave up 6 bases and V 0 bases, and 9 bases lay outside the gene matches. The CDR3 is CASSQERRGGLGEQYF. Here the CDR3 DNA reads TGCGCCAGCAGCCAAGAACGGCGGGGGGGCCTCGGCGAGCAGTACTTC.

This sequence joins TRBV2 and TRBJ2-7, with 9 bases aligning to TRBD2. CDR3 length equals 17 residues. Unmatched junction bases numbered 7, after V lost 0 bases and J lost 1 base. CDR1 is SNHLY and CDR2 is FYNNEI in the germline V gene. CDR3 amino acids: CASSEAGSGGPSYEQYF. CDR3 nucleotide sequence: TGTGCCAGCAGTGAAGCGGGGAGCGGGGGGCCTTCCTACGAGCAGTACTTC.

The V call is TRBV7-9, the J call TRBJ1-2, with TRBD1 as a possible D gene (5 bases). Trimming cost V 1 base and J 5 bases, with 11 bases left between them. Germline V lookup: CDR1 SEHNR, CDR2 FQNEAQ (reference sequence). The CDR3 consists of 14 residues. The CDR3 DNA reads as TGTGCCAGCAGCTTAGAGGGGATTCTGTATGGCTACACCTTC. Translated, it gives CASSLEGILYGYTF.

DNA for the CDR3: TGTGCCAGCAGTGCCCCCGCCCCTCTGGGGACCATATATTTT. Protein sequence: CASSAPAPLGTIYF. The rearrangement links TRBV28 to TRBJ1-3; D unclear. CDR3 length equals 14 residues. The germline CDR1 and CDR2 sequences are MDHEN and SYDVKM. Trimming took off 5 bases at V and 10 bases at J, with 18 bases between the two ends.

The chain has TRBV30 and TRBJ2-7; maybe TRBD1 (5 bases). Trimming stripped 0 bases from V and 3 bases from J, with 6 bases between. CDR3 size: 12 residues. The germline CDR1 and CDR2 sequences are GTSNPN and SVGIG (reference sequence). The CDR3 DNA reads as TGTGCCTGGAGTGTCCAGGGCTACGAGCAGTACTTC. Translation gives CAWSVQGYEQYF.

The V gene is TRBV12-3 or TRBV12-4, the J gene TRBJ2-7, with 7 bases identical to TRBD2. The J segment lost 7 bases and the V segment lost 7 bases, leaving 4 bases of the junction unmatched. The CDR3 runs 11 residues. The CDR3 protein is CASTWGGEQYF. CDR3 nucleotides: TGTGCCAGCACCTGGGGGGGGGAGCAGTACTTC.

The chain couples TRBV28 to TRBJ1-4; D remains unclear. This CDR3 has 13 amino acids. With 8 bases removed from V and 3 bases from J, the gap between germline ends came to 10 bases. CDR1 is MDHEN, CDR2 SYDVKM, per germline. The CDR3 DNA is TGTGCCAGCGGTCAGCGGCCTAATGAAAAACTGTTTTTT. Its protein is CASGQRPNEKLFF. The full variable domain, in which reference TRBV28 and TRBJ1-4 provide the parts outside the CDR3, is DVKVTQSSRYLVKRTGEKVFLECVQDMDHENMFWYRQDPGLGLRLIYFSYDVKMKEKGDIPEGYSVSREKKERFSLILESASTNQTSMYLCASGQRPNEKLFFGSGTQLSVL.

J is TRBJ2-6 and V is TRBV6-2 or TRBV6-3, with 8 bases matching TRBD1. The trim removed 5 bases at V and 0 bases at J, leaving 6 bases unmatched. The CDR3 extends over 17 amino acids. Germline V gives CDR1 MNHEY, CDR2 SVGEGT. The CDR3 nucleotides are TGTGCCAGCAGTGGGACAGGTAGTTTCTCTGGGGCCAACGTCCTGACTTTC. Translated, it gives CASSGTGSFSGANVLTF.

The chain joins TRBV27 to TRBJ1-2; D is ambiguous. The CDR3 spans 13 residues. CDR1 and CDR2 (germline): MNHEY, SMNVEV (reference sequence). Trimming left V 2 bases short and J 1 base short, with 5 bases between. The CDR3 spells CASSLRGNYGYTF. CDR3 DNA sequence: TGTGCCAGCAGTTTACGGGGTAACTATGGCTACACCTTC.

This chain connects TRBV2 to TRBJ2-1, with D perhaps given as TRBD1 or TRBD2 (5 bases each). V was cut by 8 bases and J by 4 bases, with 9 bases left in between. In germline, CDR1 is SNHLY, CDR2 FYNNEI. The CDR3 length is 12 residues. The CDR3 coding sequence is TGTGCCAGCCCGGGACCGTACAATGAGCAGTTCTTC. Its translation: CASPGPYNEQFF.

V gene TRBV4-2 combines with J gene TRBJ2-3, with TRBD2 matching 10 bases. The CDR3 is made up of 19 amino acids. V lost 4 bases and J lost 6; bases outside the gene matches: 19. CDR1 and CDR2 (germline): LGHNA, YNFKEQ. CDR3 DNA sequence: TGTGCCAGCAGCCTAAAGATAGGGGGACTAGCGCTATCATCGGATACGCAGTATTTT. Translated, it gives CASSLKIGGLALSSDTQYF.